The clone carrying this TCR beta chain was seen a few times. Its antigen is not known. Depth targeted 1 in 200,000 to 1 in 1 million T cells, averaging roughly 9.3x coverage per clonotype. Some clones are missing from TCRdb's copy, which holds only in-frame ones; the method was immunoSEQ multiplex PCR. The data contain roughly 4,400 clones, around 83% of them singletons. The sample belongs to a study of cytotoxic CD8 clonotypes in ibrutinib-treated CLL. The germline gives CDR1 SGDLS, CDR2 YYNGEE. V trimming: 0 bases; J trimming: 4 bases; junction bases outside the gene matches: 4. The CDR3 has 16 residues. Study-wide points: Clonality measured at baseline exceeded age-matched healthy donors, tracking circulating CD8+ T-cell counts. Timing of sampling differed between sustained-remission and progressing patients. Having risen at ibrutinib response, clonality had fallen back toward baseline by progression.

This clonotype was sampled from a human donor with chronic lymphocytic leukemia. The sample in question was PBMCs, obtained before ibrutinib treatment. J is TRBJ2-2 and V is TRBV9; TRBD2 aligns across 9 bases. The CDR3 sequence: CASSVDSGSGTGELFF. In DNA form, the CDR3 reads TGTGCCAGCAGCGTAGATAGCGGGAGCGGCACCGGGGAGCTGTTTTTT.